Listed below are T cell receptor beta chains from one sample, sequenced in a study of T cell changes during pregnancy in multiple sclerosis. Repertoires were generated with immunoSEQ multiplex PCR, while TCRdb's copy carries only in-frame clones and drops some. This sample carries tens of thousands of clones, about 94% of them seen once, and the ten largest clones take around 2.5%. The source material was peripheral blood, sampled in the third trimester of pregnancy. Receptors originate from a female donor with multiple sclerosis, enrolled in a pregnancy study. CDR3s include the opening cysteine and the closing phenylalanine or tryptophan. D genes are given only for firm matches. Clone size is given for some rows only: seen once, a few or many times, or a class if the clone is expanded.

v_gene	d_gene	j_gene	abundance	CDR3aa	CDR3nt
TRBV5-4	.	TRBJ1-5	.	CASSLGIPIVGARMNQPQHF	TGTGCCAGCAGCCTTGGAATCCCAATTGTGGGGGCGCGGATGAATCAGCCCCAGCATTTT
TRBV14	.	TRBJ1-2	.	CASSDSGFRYGYTF	TGTGCCAGCAGCGATTCAGGGTTCCGCTATGGCTACACCTTC
TRBV15	.	TRBJ1-2	.	CATSRDVREGYTF	TGTGCCACCAGCAGAGATGTGAGGGAGGGCTACACCTTC
TRBV19	.	TRBJ1-1	.	CASSKWTPNTEAFF	TGTGCCAGTAGTAAATGGACACCAAACACTGAAGCTTTCTTT
TRBV2	.	TRBJ2-1	.	CASSESGAGARHEQFF	TGTGCCAGCAGTGAGAGCGGGGCGGGGGCCCGCCATGAGCAGTTCTTC
TRBV2	.	TRBJ1-4	.	CASTKGTIAQATNEKLFF	TGTGCCAGCACCAAAGGTACCATCGCGCAGGCAACTAATGAAAAACTGTTTTTT
TRBV4-1	.	TRBJ2-7	once	CASSQGGGSYEQYF	TGCGCCAGCAGCCAGGGGGGAGGCTCCTACGAGCAGTACTTC
TRBV7-9	TRBD1	TRBJ1-1	.	CASSLPTQGPTEAFF	TGTGCCAGCAGCCTACCGACACAGGGGCCCACTGAAGCTTTCTTT
TRBV5-8	.	TRBJ1-3	.	CASSFGQSSGNTIYF	TGTGCCAGCAGCTTTGGACAGAGCTCTGGAAACACCATATATTTT
TRBV18	.	TRBJ2-2	.	CASSPQSLATGELFF	TGTGCCAGCTCACCACAATCGCTAGCGACCGGGGAGCTGTTTTTT
TRBV5-6	.	TRBJ2-7	once	CASSLEGLGRIAYEQYF	TGTGCCAGCAGCTTGGAGGGGCTGGGCAGGATTGCCTACGAGCAGTACTTC
TRBV28	TRBD1	TRBJ2-7	.	CASSTIGQGRLYEQYF	TGTGCCAGCAGTACCATTGGACAGGGTCGCCTATACGAGCAGTACTTC
TRBV28	.	TRBJ1-2	.	CASSSQGQDYGYTF	TGTGCCAGCAGTTCACAGGGCCAGGACTATGGCTACACCTTC
TRBV7-9	.	TRBJ1-2	.	CASSSGDYGYTF	TGTGCCAGCAGCTCGGGAGACTATGGCTACACCTTC
TRBV15	TRBD2	TRBJ2-7	.	CATSLLAGTYEQYF	TGTGCCACCAGTTTACTAGCGGGGACCTACGAGCAGTACTTC
TRBV29-1	.	TRBJ1-2	.	CSVEDLRAAYGYTF	TGCAGCGTTGAAGATCTCAGGGCGGCCTATGGCTACACCTTC
TRBV6-1	TRBD1	TRBJ1-3	.	CANLQGAPGNTIYF	TGTGCCAACCTACAGGGGGCACCTGGAAACACCATATATTTT
TRBV29-1	TRBD2	TRBJ2-1	.	CSDGSGGTGNEQFF	TGCAGCGACGGGAGCGGGGGGACTGGCAATGAGCAGTTCTTC
TRBV5-1	TRBD1	TRBJ2-7	once	CASRLRTGDLEQYF	TGCGCCAGCAGACTCCGGACAGGGGATCTGGAGCAGTACTTC
TRBV5-4	.	TRBJ2-3	.	CASSRGTATSTDTQYF	TGTGCCAGCAGCCGGGGGACTGCTACTAGCACAGATACGCAGTATTTT
TRBV19	TRBD1	TRBJ1-4	.	CATSGQGSLPLFF	TGTGCCACTTCGGGACAGGGCTCGTTACCCCTGTTTTTT
TRBV6-5	.	TRBJ1-1	.	CASSYLLAGGAEAFF	TGTGCCAGCAGTTACCTTCTGGCGGGAGGCGCTGAAGCTTTCTTT
TRBV29-1	.	TRBJ2-7	.	CSVVGRTANYEQYF	TGCAGCGTTGTCGGTAGGACAGCAAACTACGAGCAGTACTTC
TRBV4-1	TRBD2	TRBJ2-2	once	CASSLGAGAGTGELFF	TGCGCCAGCTCCCTAGGGGCGGGAGCGGGCACCGGGGAGCTGTTTTTT
TRBV7-3	.	TRBJ2-1	.	CASSSRASTGHEQFF	TGTGCCAGCAGCTCGCGGGCGTCCACAGGGCATGAGCAGTTCTTC
TRBV4-2	.	TRBJ1-3	.	CASSQDLSTPGNTIYF	TGTGCCAGCAGCCAAGATCTAAGCACCCCTGGAAACACCATATATTTT
TRBV10-3	TRBD2	TRBJ2-1	.	CAISLAGEQFF	TGTGCCATCTCACTAGCGGGTGAGCAGTTCTTC
TRBV7-6	.	TRBJ1-5	.	CASSLGSQQPQHF	TGTGCCAGCAGCTTAGGGAGTCAGCAGCCCCAGCATTTT
TRBV5-5	.	TRBJ2-1	.	CASSGSGGHYNEQFF	TGTGCCAGCAGCGGGTCCGGGGGGCACTACAATGAGCAGTTCTTC
TRBV14	TRBD1	TRBJ1-1	.	CASSLGGAGTEAFF	TGTGCCAGCAGCCTAGGGGGCGCGGGAACTGAAGCTTTCTTT
TRBV2	TRBD1	TRBJ2-5	.	CASSARTGLETQYF	TGTGCCAGCAGTGCCCGGACAGGGCTGGAGACCCAGTACTTC
TRBV4-1	TRBD2	TRBJ2-3	.	CASSQDRSGAGEADTQYF	TGCGCCAGCAGCCAAGATCGGAGTGGGGCGGGGGAGGCAGATACGCAGTATTTT
TRBV6-5	TRBD1	TRBJ1-2	.	CASSRQGQGASGYTF	TGTGCCAGCAGTAGACAGGGACAGGGGGCGAGTGGCTACACCTTC
TRBV6-1	.	TRBJ2-1	.	CASRSQGLVYNEQFF	TGTGCCAGCAGGTCGCAGGGGTTGGTATACAATGAGCAGTTCTTC
TRBV5-4	TRBD2	TRBJ2-3	.	CASESGAPTDTQYF	TGTGCCAGCGAGAGCGGGGCCCCCACAGATACGCAGTATTTT
TRBV7-3	TRBD1	TRBJ1-3	.	CASSLKGTGSGNTIYF	TGTGCCAGCAGCTTAAAGGGGACAGGGTCTGGAAACACCATATATTTT
TRBV11-2	.	TRBJ1-5	.	CASSPQGFNQPQHF	TGTGCCAGCAGCCCCCAGGGGTTCAATCAGCCCCAGCATTTT
TRBV4-1	.	TRBJ2-7	.	CASSRDSYEQYF	TGCGCCAGCAGCCGAGACAGCTACGAGCAGTACTTC
TRBV5-4	.	TRBJ2-3	.	CASSLAHRTDTQYF	TGTGCCAGCAGCTTGGCACACCGCACAGATACGCAGTATTTT
TRBV6-5	.	TRBJ1-1	.	CASSSKPTAEAFF	TGTGCCAGCAGTTCAAAGCCGACAGCAGAAGCTTTCTTT